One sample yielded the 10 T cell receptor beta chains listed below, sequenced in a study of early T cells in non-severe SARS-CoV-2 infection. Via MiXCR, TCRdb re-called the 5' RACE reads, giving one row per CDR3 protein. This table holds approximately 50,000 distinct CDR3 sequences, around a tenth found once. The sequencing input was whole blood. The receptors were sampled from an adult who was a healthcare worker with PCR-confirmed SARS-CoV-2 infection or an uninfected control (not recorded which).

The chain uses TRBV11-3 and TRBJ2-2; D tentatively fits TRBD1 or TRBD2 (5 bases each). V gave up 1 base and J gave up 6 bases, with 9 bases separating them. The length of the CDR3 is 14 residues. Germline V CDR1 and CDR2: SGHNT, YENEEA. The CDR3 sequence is CASSLGDVAGELFF. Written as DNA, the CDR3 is TGTGCCAGCAGCTTAGGGGACGTGGCCGGGGAGCTGTTTTTT. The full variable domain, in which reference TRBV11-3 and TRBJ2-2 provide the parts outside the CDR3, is EAGVVQSPRYKIIEKKQPVAFWCNPISGHNTLYWYLQNLGQGPELLIRYENEEAVDDSQLPKDRFSAERLKGVDSTLKIQPAELGDSAVYLCASSLGDVAGELFFGEGSRLTVL.

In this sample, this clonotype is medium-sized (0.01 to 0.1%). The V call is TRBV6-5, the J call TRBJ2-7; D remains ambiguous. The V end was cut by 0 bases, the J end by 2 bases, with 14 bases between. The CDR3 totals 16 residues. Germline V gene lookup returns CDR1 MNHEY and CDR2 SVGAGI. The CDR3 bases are TGTGCCAGCAGTTACTCTGGCCAGATCCCTCCCTACGAGCAGTACTTC. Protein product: CASSYSGQIPPYEQYF.

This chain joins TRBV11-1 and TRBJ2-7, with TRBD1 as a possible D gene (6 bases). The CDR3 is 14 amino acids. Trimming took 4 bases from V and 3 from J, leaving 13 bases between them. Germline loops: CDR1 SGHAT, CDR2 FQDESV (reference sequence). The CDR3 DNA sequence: TGTGCCAGCAGCTCGAGGGACACCCTCTACGAGCAGTACTTC. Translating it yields CASSSRDTLYEQYF.

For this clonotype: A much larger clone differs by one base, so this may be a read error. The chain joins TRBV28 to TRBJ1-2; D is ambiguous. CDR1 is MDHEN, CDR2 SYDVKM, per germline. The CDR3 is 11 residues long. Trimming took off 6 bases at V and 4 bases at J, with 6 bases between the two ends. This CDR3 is CASSTAYGYTF. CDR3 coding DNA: TGTGCCAGCAGCACCGCCTATGGCTACACCTTC.

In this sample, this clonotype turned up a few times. The CDR3 reads CSARTGTAEAFF. The CDR3 DNA reads TGCAGTGCTAGGACTGGTACGGCTGAAGCTTTCTTT. The chain joins TRBV20-1 to TRBJ1-1; D remains unclear. Germline assignment: CDR1 DFQATT and CDR2 SNEGSKA (reference sequence). The length of the CDR3 is 12 residues. V was trimmed by 3 bases and J by 6 bases, leaving 11 bases between them.

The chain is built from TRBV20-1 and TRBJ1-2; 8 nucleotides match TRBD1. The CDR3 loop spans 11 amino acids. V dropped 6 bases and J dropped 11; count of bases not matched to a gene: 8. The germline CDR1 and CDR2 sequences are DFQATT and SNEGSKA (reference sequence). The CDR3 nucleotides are TGCAGTGCAGCAGGGGGCGAATTTTACACCTTC. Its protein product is CSAAGGEFYTF.

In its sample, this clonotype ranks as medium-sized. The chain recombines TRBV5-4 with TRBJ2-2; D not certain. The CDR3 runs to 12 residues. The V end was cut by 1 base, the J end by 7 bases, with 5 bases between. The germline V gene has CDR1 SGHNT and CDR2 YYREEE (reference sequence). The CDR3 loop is CASSLLGGELFF. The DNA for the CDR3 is TGTGCCAGCAGCTTGTTGGGCGGGGAGCTGTTTTTT.

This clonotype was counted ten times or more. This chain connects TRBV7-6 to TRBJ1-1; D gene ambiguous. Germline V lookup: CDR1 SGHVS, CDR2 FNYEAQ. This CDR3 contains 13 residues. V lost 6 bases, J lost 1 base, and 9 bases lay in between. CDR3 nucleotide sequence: TGTGCCAGCAGTGCTGACACGAACACTGAAGCTTTCTTT. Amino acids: CASSADTNTEAFF.

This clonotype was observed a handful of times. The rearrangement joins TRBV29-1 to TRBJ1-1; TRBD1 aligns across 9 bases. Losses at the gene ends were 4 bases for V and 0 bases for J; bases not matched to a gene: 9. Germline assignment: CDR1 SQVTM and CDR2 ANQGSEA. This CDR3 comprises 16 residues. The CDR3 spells CSVALGQGTMNTEAFF. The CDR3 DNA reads TGCAGCGTTGCCCTGGGACAGGGCACAATGAACACTGAAGCTTTCTTT.

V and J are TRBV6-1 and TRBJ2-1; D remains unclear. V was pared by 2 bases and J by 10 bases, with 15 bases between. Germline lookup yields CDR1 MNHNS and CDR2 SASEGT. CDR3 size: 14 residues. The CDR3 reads CASSENRVKREQFF. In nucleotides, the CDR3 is TGTGCCAGCAGTGAAAACCGAGTTAAGAGGGAGCAGTTCTTC.